A single T cell receptor beta chain is shown here with its context. Its target is not known. Regions amplified from RNA transcripts were the TCR beta CDR3 regions. A set of HTBI primers served as the primers for a first-round RT-PCR of the TCR CDR3. One entry per CDR3 protein, called by TCRdb with MiXCR from the multiplex PCR reads. The sample lists a few hundred thousand distinct CDR3 sequences; 35% to 50% were seen once. These data come from a study of T cells in Graves' hyperthyroidism and ophthalmopathy. Study-wide findings and caveats: Classification by a 13 V-J model distinguished ophthalmopathy from stable hyperthyroidism. Most thyroid clonotypes that were expanded above 0.001 also turned up in blood. The model made its ophthalmopathy prediction, and onset followed a median about 5.9 months later.

The CDR3 loop spans 14 amino acids. The germline V gene encodes CDR1 ENHRY and CDR2 SYGVKD. V was shortened by 5 bases and J by 8 bases, with 18 bases between the two germline ends. Sample: peripheral blood or thyroid tissue (not recorded which). The TCR comes from an adult woman with Graves' disease, either hyperthyroidism or ophthalmopathy (not recorded which). V gene TRBV10-3 combines with J gene TRBJ1-2; weak D call: TRBD1 (5 bases). The CDR3 spells CAISQAGQRGGYTF. CDR3 in DNA: TGTGCCATCAGTCAAGCAGGTCAGAGGGGCGGCTACACCTTC.